The 15 T cell receptor beta chains below all came from one sample that was sequenced in a study of T cells after yellow fever vaccination. TCRdb reprocessed the 5' RACE reads via MiXCR and lists one record per CDR3 protein. The data show 200,000 to 300,000 distinct CDR3 sequences, approximately 6.7% seen once. Sample: CD4+ T cells sorted from PBMCs, taken on the day of the yellow fever booster vaccination. The receptors come from a man aged 25 to 40 who received the YFV17D yellow fever vaccine.

V gene TRBV6-2 or TRBV6-3 combines with J gene TRBJ2-1; D call uncertain. CDR3 size: 14 residues. V was clipped by 7 bases and J by 1 base, with 11 bases between them. In germline, CDR1 is MNHEY, CDR2 SVGEGT. CDR3 loop: CASMLRPSYNEQFF. In nucleotides, the CDR3 is TGTGCCAGCATGCTGCGACCTTCCTACAATGAGCAGTTCTTC.

The genes are TRBV6-5 and TRBJ2-1; the match to TRBD2 covers 12 bases. Germline CDR1 reads MNHEY; CDR2 reads SVGAGI. This CDR3 has 16 amino acids. The J segment lost 7 bases and the V segment lost 4 bases, leaving 8 bases of the junction unmatched. The CDR3 loop reads CASSSLPSGRGNEQFF. In DNA, the CDR3 is TGTGCCAGCAGTTCCCTCCCTAGCGGGAGGGGAAATGAGCAGTTCTTC.

The gene calls are TRBV6-2 or TRBV6-3 and TRBJ2-7, with TRBD1 matching 9 bases. The V gene's germline CDR1 is MNHEY and CDR2 SVGEGT. Unmatched junction bases numbered 15, after V lost 6 bases and J lost 0 bases. The CDR3 length is 18 residues. The CDR3 protein is CASSPRGRDRVSSYEQYF. The DNA of the CDR3 is TGTGCCAGCAGCCCCCGGGGCCGGGACAGGGTGAGCTCCTACGAGCAGTACTTC.

The rearrangement uses TRBV5-1 and TRBJ2-1; D gene uncertain. The CDR3 contains 15 residues. With 2 bases removed from V and 2 bases from J, the gap between germline ends came to 11 bases. Germline V CDR1 and CDR2: SGHRS, YFSETQ. For the CDR3, the DNA is TGCGCCAGCAGCTTATCGCTAGATACCTACAATGAGCAGTTCTTC. This translates into CASSLSLDTYNEQFF. The full variable domain, its missing parts supplied by reference TRBV5-1 and TRBJ2-1, is KAGVTQTPRYLIKTRGQQVTLSCSPISGHRSVSWYQQTPGQGLQFLFEYFSETQRNKGNFPGRFSGRQFSNSRSEMNVSTLELGDSALYLCASSLSLDTYNEQFFGPGTRLTVL.

This clonotype has more than one count but fewer than ten. The V call is TRBV5-1, the J call TRBJ2-2; 7 bases line up with TRBD1. Germline V lookup: CDR1 SGHRS, CDR2 YFSETQ. The CDR3 has 15 residues. J lost 2 bases, V lost 4 bases, and 5 bases had no gene match. For the CDR3, the DNA is TGCGCCAGCAGCCTCCGGGACAGTAACACCGGGGAGCTGTTTTTT. Translated: CASSLRDSNTGELFF.

This clonotype has more than one count but fewer than ten. The chain uses TRBV9 and TRBJ2-3; D is unclear. Per germline, CDR1 SGDLS and CDR2 YYNGEE. V lost 2 bases and J 1 base, leaving 11 bases between the germline ends. This CDR3 comprises 15 residues. The CDR3 region has the DNA TGTGCCAGCAGCGTCCCATCGCTGGGCACAGATACGCAGTATTTT. This sequence encodes CASSVPSLGTDTQYF.

This clonotype was seen at least ten times. The chain carries TRBV20-1 and TRBJ2-3, with TRBD2 identical over 7 bases. Germline V gene sequence: CDR1 DFQATT, CDR2 SNEGSKA (reference sequence). CDR3 size: 15 residues. With 7 bases clipped from V and 0 bases from J, the junction kept 10 bases outside the gene matches. As DNA, the CDR3 is TGCAGTGTTCACCCTAGCGGACAAAGCACAGATACGCAGTATTTT. It is translated as CSVHPSGQSTDTQYF.

CDR3 amino acids: CASSLFGGVIQETQYF. CDR3 nucleotides: TGCGCCAGCAGCTTGTTTGGAGGGGTGATCCAAGAGACCCAGTACTTC. The chain has TRBV5-1 and TRBJ2-5, with TRBD2 as a possible D gene (6 bases). Germline CDR1 and CDR2: SGHRS and YFSETQ. Trimming cost V 1 base and J 1 base, with 14 bases left between them. The CDR3 is made up of 16 amino acids.

This clonotype has a count of ten or more. The rearrangement joins TRBV6-1 to TRBJ2-6, with TRBD1 matching over 7 bases. Germline V lookup: CDR1 MNHNS, CDR2 SASEGT. Trimming at V came to 6 bases and at J to 1 base, leaving 0 bases not matched to a gene. There are 14 residues in the CDR3. The DNA of the CDR3 is TGTGCCAGCAGGACAGGGTCTGGGGCCAACGTCCTGACTTTC. This sequence encodes CASRTGSGANVLTF.

This clonotype was observed a handful of times. The chain couples TRBV9 to TRBJ2-3; possibly TRBD2 for D (5 bases). The CDR3 loop spans 14 amino acids. V lost 4 bases and J 1 base, leaving 10 bases between the germline ends. Germline V gene sequence: CDR1 SGDLS, CDR2 YYNGEE. The CDR3 region is CASSTPGGTDTQYF. CDR3 coding DNA: TGTGCCAGCAGCACTCCCGGGGGCACAGATACGCAGTATTTT.

The chain is built from TRBV7-2 and TRBJ2-5; the match to TRBD2 covers 8 bases. Germline values: CDR1 SGHTA, CDR2 FQGNSA. This CDR3 contains 13 residues. V gave up 3 bases and J gave up 5 bases; unmatched junction bases: 2. This CDR3 reads CASSFASGETQYF. CDR3 nucleotide sequence: TGTGCCAGCAGCTTCGCTAGCGGGGAGACCCAGTACTTC.

This clonotype was seen a few times. The rearrangement uses TRBV20-1 and TRBJ2-1; 8 bases are a match to TRBD2. Germline V gives CDR1 DFQATT, CDR2 SNEGSKA (reference sequence). The CDR3 runs 16 residues. V lost 0 bases, J lost 2 bases, and 6 bases stayed unmatched. The CDR3 nucleotides are TGCAGTGCTAGAGATCCCAGCGGGAGTACCTACAATGAGCAGTTCTTC. Amino acid sequence: CSARDPSGSTYNEQFF.

This clonotype was seen more than once but under ten times. CDR3: CATRSGVGETQYF. The DNA for the CDR3 is TGTGCCACCCGATCAGGGGTCGGAGAGACCCAGTACTTC. This chain links TRBV2 with TRBJ2-5; TRBD1 might be the D (6 bases). V was trimmed by 10 bases and J by 4 bases, leaving 16 bases between them. The CDR3 has 13 amino acids. Germline loops: CDR1 SNHLY, CDR2 FYNNEI.

In this sample, this clonotype turned up a few times. The chain uses TRBV29-1 and TRBJ1-2, with 9 bases matching TRBD1. This CDR3 has 11 amino acids. Germline lookup yields CDR1 SQVTM and CDR2 ANQGSEA. The V gene end was trimmed by 5 bases and the J gene end by 6 bases; junction bases not matched to a gene: 1. CDR3 bases: TGCAGCGTTTGGACAGGGGATGGCTACACCTTC. Translation: CSVWTGDGYTF.

This clonotype was detected a few times. The chain uses TRBV7-9 and TRBJ1-5, with TRBD1 matching 9 bases. CDR3 size: 17 residues. Germline V gene lookup returns CDR1 SEHNR and CDR2 FQNEAQ (reference sequence). V shed 5 bases, J shed 0 bases, and the junction held 8 bases outside the gene matches. CDR3 bases: TGTGCCAGCAGCCCGGGACAGGGACGATATAGCAATCAGCCCCAGCATTTT. Translating gives CASSPGQGRYSNQPQHF.